This T cell receptor beta chain was found in a study of OX40 agonist ivuxolimab in advanced cancers. Overall study context: Patients assigned to dose escalation were diagnosed with hepatocellular carcinoma, melanoma, renal cell or head and neck cancer.

Assay used: immunoSEQ multiplex PCR; TCRdb lists only in-frame clones, some missing. The sample includes some 81,000 clones, 70% to 90% of them seen just once. With V trimmed by 3 bases and J by 5 bases, 6 bases remained unmatched. Per germline, CDR1 LGHNA and CDR2 YNFKEQ. This CDR3 spans 14 amino acids. The study, taken as a whole, reports: Clonal expansion among partial responders at 0.1-3.0 mg/kg ranked near the lowest. At 0.1 to 3.0 mg/kg, clonal expansion of CD4+ and CD8+ blood T cells had occurred by week 6.

At baseline, cycle 4 day 1, and cycle 7 day 1, blood was sampled. Concerning this clone itself: The target antigen is unknown.

This specimen was CD4+ or CD8+ T cells sorted from blood, taken in a trial of the OX40 agonist ivuxolimab. V usage is TRBV4-2 and J usage is TRBJ1-1, with 7 bases fitting TRBD1. This TCR came from an adult with an advanced solid tumor such as melanoma, head and neck, liver or kidney cancer. The CDR3 bases are TGTGCCAGCAGCCAGACAGGGATGGGGACTGAAGCTTTCTTT. Residues: CASSQTGMGTEAFF.